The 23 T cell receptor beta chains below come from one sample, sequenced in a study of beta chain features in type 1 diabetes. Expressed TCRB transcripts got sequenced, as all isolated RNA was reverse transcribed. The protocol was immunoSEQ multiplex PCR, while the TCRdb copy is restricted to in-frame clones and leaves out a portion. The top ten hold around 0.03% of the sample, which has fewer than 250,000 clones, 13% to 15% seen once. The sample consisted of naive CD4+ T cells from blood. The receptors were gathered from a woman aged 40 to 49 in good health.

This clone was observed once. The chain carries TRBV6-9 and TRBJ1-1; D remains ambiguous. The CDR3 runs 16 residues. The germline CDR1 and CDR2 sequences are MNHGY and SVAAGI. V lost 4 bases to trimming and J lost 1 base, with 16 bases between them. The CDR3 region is CASSCRPGRANTEAFF. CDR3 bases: TGTGCCAGCAGTTGTAGACCCGGGAGGGCGAACACTGAAGCTTTCTTT.

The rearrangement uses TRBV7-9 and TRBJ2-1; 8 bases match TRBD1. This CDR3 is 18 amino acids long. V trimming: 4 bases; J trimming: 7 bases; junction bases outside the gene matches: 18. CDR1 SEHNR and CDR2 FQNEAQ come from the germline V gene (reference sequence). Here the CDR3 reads CASSSGEEQGVYGNEQFF. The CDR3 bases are TGTGCCAGCAGCTCGGGGGAGGAACAGGGGGTGTACGGGAATGAGCAGTTCTTC. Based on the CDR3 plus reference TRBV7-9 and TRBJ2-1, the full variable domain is DTGVSQNPRHKITKRGQNVTFRCDPISEHNRLYWYRQTLGQGPEFLTYFQNEAQLEKSRLLSDRFSAERPKGSFSTLEIQRTEQGDSAMYLCASSSGEEQGVYGNEQFFGPGTRLTVL.

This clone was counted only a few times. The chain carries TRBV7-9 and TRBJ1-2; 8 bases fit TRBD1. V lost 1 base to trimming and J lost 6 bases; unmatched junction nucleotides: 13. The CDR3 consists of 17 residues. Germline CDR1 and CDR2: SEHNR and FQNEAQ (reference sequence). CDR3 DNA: TGTGCCAGCAGCTTAGGTGGACAGGGCAGAAAAGGGGATGGCTACACCTTC. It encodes CASSLGGQGRKGDGYTF.

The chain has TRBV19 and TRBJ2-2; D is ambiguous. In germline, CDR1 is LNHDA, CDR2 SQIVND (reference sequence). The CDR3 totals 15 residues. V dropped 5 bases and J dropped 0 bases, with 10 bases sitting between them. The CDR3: CASSFGSANTGELFF. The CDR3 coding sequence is TGTGCCAGTAGTTTTGGAAGCGCGAACACCGGGGAGCTGTTTTTT. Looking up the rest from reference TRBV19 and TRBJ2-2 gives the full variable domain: DGGITQSPKYLFRKEGQNVTLSCEQNLNHDAMYWYRQDPGQGLRLIYYSQIVNDFQKGDIAEGYSVSREKKESFPLTVTSAQKNPTAFYLCASSFGSANTGELFFGEGSRLTVL.

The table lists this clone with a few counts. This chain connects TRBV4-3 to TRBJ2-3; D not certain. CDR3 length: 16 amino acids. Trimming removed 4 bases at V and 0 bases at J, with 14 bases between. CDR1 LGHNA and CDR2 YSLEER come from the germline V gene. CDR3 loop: CASSPVVEVSTDTQYF. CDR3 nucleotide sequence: TGCGCCAGCAGCCCCGTGGTAGAGGTCAGCACAGATACGCAGTATTTT.

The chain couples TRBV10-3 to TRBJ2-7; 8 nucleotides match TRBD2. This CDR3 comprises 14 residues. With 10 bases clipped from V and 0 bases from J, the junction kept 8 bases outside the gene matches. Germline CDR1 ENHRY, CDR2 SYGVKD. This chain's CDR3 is CATRGSGDSYEQYF. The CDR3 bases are TGTGCCACCCGGGGTAGCGGGGACTCCTACGAGCAGTACTTC.

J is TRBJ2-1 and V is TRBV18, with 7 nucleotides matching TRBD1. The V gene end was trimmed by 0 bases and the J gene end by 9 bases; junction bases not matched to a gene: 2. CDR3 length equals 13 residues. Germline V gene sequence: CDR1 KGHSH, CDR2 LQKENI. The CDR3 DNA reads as TGTGCCAGCTCACCACCGACAGGGACTGAGCAGTTCTTC. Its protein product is CASSPPTGTEQFF.

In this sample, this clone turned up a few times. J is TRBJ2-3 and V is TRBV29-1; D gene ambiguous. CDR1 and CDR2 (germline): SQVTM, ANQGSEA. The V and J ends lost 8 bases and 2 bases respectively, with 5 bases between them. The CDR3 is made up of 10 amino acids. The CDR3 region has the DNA TGCAGCTCGTACACAGATACGCAGTATTTT. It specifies CSSYTDTQYF.

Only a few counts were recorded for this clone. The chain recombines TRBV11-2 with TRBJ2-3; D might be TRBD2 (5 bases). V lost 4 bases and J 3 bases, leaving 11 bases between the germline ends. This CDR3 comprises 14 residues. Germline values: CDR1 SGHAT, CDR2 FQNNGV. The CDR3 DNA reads TGTGCCAGCAGCTCTTCGACGGGAACAGATACGCAGTATTTT. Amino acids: CASSSSTGTDTQYF.

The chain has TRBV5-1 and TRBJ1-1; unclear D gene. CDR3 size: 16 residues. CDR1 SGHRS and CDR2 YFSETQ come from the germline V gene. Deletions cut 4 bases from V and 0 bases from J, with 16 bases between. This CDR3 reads CASSPARGNMNTEAFF. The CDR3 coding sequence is TGCGCCAGCAGCCCCGCCCGAGGCAACATGAACACTGAAGCTTTCTTT.

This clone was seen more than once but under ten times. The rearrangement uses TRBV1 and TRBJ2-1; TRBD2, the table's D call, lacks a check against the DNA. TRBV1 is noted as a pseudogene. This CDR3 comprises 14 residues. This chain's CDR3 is CTSSQDRAGDEQFF. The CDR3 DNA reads TGCACCAGCAGCCAAGATAGGGCGGGGGATGAGCAGTTCTTC.

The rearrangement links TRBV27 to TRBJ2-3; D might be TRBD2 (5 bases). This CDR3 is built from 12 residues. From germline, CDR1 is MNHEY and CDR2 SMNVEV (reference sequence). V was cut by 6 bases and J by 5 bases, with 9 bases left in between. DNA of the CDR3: TGTGCCAGCAGCGGGATCGGAGATACGCAGTATTTT. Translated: CASSGIGDTQYF.

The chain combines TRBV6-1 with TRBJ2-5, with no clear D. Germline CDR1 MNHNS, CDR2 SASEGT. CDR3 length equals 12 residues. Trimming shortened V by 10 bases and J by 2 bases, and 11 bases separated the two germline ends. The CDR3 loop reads CATRKTQETQYF. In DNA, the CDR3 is TGTGCCACCCGCAAGACACAAGAGACCCAGTACTTC.

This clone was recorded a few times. CDR3 DNA: TGTGCCAGCAGCTTCAAACGGATCACAGGGTACGAGCAGTACTTC. Protein: CASSFKRITGYEQYF. J is TRBJ2-7 and V is TRBV13; TRBD1 is a possible D gene (6 bases). Trimming pared 3 bases from V and 4 bases from J, leaving 16 bases between. The CDR3 consists of 15 residues. Germline CDR1 and CDR2: PRHDT and FYEKMQ (reference sequence).

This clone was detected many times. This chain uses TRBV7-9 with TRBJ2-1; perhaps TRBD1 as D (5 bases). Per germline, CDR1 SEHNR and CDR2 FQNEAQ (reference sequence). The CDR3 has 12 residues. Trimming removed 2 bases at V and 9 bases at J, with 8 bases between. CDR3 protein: CASSLTGGEQFF. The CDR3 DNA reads TGTGCCAGCAGCTTAACAGGCGGTGAGCAGTTCTTC.

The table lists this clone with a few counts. This CDR3 is CASSGQGTDTQYF. The CDR3 DNA sequence: TGTGCCAGCAGTGGACAGGGCACAGATACGCAGTATTTT. The chain combines TRBV2 with TRBJ2-3, with D tentatively TRBD1 (6 bases). Germline V gene data show CDR1 as SNHLY and CDR2 as FYNNEI. V gave up 4 bases and J gave up 1 base, with 6 bases separating them. CDR3 size: 13 residues.

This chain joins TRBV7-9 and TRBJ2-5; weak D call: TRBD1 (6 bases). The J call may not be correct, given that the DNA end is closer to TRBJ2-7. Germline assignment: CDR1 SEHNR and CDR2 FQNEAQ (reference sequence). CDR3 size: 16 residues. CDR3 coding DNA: TGTGCCAGCAGCTCCCAGGAAGGGACACTATCCTACGAGCAGTACTTC. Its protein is CASSSQEGTLSYEQYF.

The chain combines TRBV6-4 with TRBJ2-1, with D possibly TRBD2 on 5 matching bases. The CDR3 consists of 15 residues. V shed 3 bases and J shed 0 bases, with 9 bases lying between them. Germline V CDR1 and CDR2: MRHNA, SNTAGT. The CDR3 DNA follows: TGTGCCAGCAGTGAGGACTGGGGCTCCTACAATGAGCAGTTCTTC. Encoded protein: CASSEDWGSYNEQFF.

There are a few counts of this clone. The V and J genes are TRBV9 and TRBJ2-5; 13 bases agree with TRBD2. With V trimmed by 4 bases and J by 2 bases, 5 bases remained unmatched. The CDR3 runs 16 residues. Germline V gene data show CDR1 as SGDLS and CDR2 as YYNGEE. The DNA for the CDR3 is TGTGCCAGCAGCCCGAGACTAGCGGGGGGTCAAGAGACCCAGTACTTC. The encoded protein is CASSPRLAGGQETQYF.

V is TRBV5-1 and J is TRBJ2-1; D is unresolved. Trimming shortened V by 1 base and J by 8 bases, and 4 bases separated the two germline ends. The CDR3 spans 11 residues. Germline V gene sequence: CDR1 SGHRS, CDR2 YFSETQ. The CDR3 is CASSLFDEQFF. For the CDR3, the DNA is TGCGCCAGCAGCTTGTTCGATGAGCAGTTCTTC. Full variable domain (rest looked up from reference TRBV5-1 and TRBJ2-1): KAGVTQTPRYLIKTRGQQVTLSCSPISGHRSVSWYQQTPGQGLQFLFEYFSETQRNKGNFPGRFSGRQFSNSRSEMNVSTLELGDSALYLCASSLFDEQFFGPGTRLTVL.

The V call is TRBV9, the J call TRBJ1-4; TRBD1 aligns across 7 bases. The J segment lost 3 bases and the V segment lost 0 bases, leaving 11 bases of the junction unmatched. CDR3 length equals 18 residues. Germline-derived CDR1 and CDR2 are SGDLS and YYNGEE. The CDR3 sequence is CASSVEEGAAVPNEKLFF. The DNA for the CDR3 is TGTGCCAGCAGCGTAGAGGAGGGGGCCGCCGTTCCTAATGAAAAACTGTTTTTT.

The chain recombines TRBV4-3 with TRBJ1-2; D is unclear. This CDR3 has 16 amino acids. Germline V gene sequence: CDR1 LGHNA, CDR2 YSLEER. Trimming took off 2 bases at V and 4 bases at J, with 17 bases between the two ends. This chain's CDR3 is CASSQISGNAVYGYTF. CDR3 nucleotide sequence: TGCGCCAGCAGCCAAATCTCCGGGAACGCGGTCTATGGCTACACCTTC.

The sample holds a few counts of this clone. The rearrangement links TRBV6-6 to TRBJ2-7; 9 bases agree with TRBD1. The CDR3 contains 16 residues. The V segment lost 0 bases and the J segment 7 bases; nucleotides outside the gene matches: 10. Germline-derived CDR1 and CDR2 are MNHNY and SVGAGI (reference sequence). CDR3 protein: CASSYSRGQGLKEQYF. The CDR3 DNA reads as TGTGCCAGCAGTTACTCTCGGGGACAGGGCCTGAAAGAGCAGTACTTC.